The 9 T cell receptor beta chains reported below all come from one sample, sequenced in a study of identical twins. TCRdb reprocessed the 5' RACE reads with MiXCR, giving one entry per CDR3 protein. The sample carries 500,000 to 700,000 distinct CDR3 sequences, under 8.5% recorded once. The same data also went into a second study, on yellow fever vaccine responses in identical twins.

The sequencing input was PBMCs. These receptors were collected from a woman aged 18-29 years in good health.

This chain uses TRBV23-1 with TRBJ2-7; 12 bases agree with TRBD1. TRBV23-1 is flagged as an ORF with uncertain function. This CDR3 region has 18 residues. The J segment lost 2 bases and the V segment lost 7 bases, leaving 15 bases of the junction unmatched. CDR3 bases: TGCGCCAGCATCTGGGACAGGGGGCGTCCAGTCCTTCCCTACGAGCAGTACTTC. This sequence encodes CASIWDRGRPVLPYEQYF.

This clonotype was detected ten times or more. The J gene is TRBJ2-7, the V gene TRBV7-9; the D gene could be TRBD1 or TRBD2 (6 bases each). Trimming stripped 5 bases from V and 1 base from J, with 15 bases between. The CDR3 covers 15 residues. Germline assignment: CDR1 SEHNR and CDR2 FQNEAQ (reference sequence). The CDR3 region has the DNA TGTGCCAGCAGCCCAGAGGGGGGCGCTTCCTACGAGCAGTACGTC. Translating gives CASSPEGGASYEQYV.

This clonotype has a count of ten or more. CDR3 sequence reads: CASSFDNSGANVLTF. The CDR3 DNA reads as TGTGCCAGCAGTTTTGACAACTCTGGGGCCAACGTCCTGACTTTC. This chain joins TRBV6-2 or TRBV6-3 and TRBJ2-6; D gene unclear. Germline V gene data show CDR1 as MNHEY and CDR2 as SVGEGT. The CDR3 runs to 15 residues. The V end lost 4 bases, the J end lost 0 bases, and 7 bases lay between the germline ends.

This clonotype was seen repeatedly, ten times or more. CDR3 sequence: CASSPTGVSEQFF. The DNA of the CDR3 is TGTGCCAGCTCACCGACAGGGGTCTCTGAGCAGTTCTTC. The chain employs TRBV18 and TRBJ2-1; TRBD1 matches 8 bases. The ends lost 3 bases at V and 9 bases at J; junction bases unmatched: 4. CDR3 size: 13 residues. CDR1 is KGHSH, CDR2 LQKENI, per germline.

This chain connects TRBV12-3 or TRBV12-4 to TRBJ2-7; perhaps TRBD1 as D (6 bases). The CDR3 spans 15 residues. V was trimmed by 2 bases and J by 2 bases, leaving 13 bases between them. CDR3 loop: CASSLWRGTTYEQYV. In nucleotides, the CDR3 is TGTGCCAGCAGTTTATGGAGAGGGACAACCTACGAGCAGTACGTC.

This clonotype was counted ten times or more. The chain combines TRBV24-1 with TRBJ2-2, with TRBD1 identical over 7 bases. The V gene's germline CDR1 is KGHDR and CDR2 SFDVKD. The V and J ends lost 4 bases and 4 bases, in that order; junction bases with no gene match: 8. The CDR3 totals 16 residues. The CDR3, as DNA: TGTGCCACCAGTGACACACAGGGGTTCGGCACCGGGGAGCTGTTTTTT. Translating gives CATSDTQGFGTGELFF.

The chain carries TRBV5-5 and TRBJ2-1; 7 positions agree with TRBD1. The CDR3 is 15 residues long. Germline loops: CDR1 SGHKS, CDR2 YYEKEE (reference sequence). With V trimmed by 1 base and J by 4 bases, 5 bases remained unmatched. The DNA for the CDR3 is TGTGCCAGCAGCTTGTATGGGACAGAGTACAATGAGCAGTTCTTC. This gives the protein CASSLYGTEYNEQFF.

This clonotype was observed a handful of times. This chain joins TRBV5-1 and TRBJ2-4; D perhaps matches TRBD2 (6 bases). V was clipped by 0 bases and J by 7 bases, with 14 bases between them. The CDR3 totals 15 residues. Germline lookup yields CDR1 SGHRS and CDR2 YFSETQ. CDR3 protein: CASSLAWGRRNIQYF. Written as DNA, the CDR3 is TGCGCCAGCAGCTTGGCCTGGGGGAGGAGGAACATTCAGTACTTC.

This clonotype showed up many times. V usage is TRBV15 and J usage is TRBJ2-2; D ambiguous. CDR3 length equals 14 residues. Germline CDR1 reads LNHNV; CDR2 reads YYDKDF (reference sequence). V lost 4 bases and J lost 1, with 7 bases in between. The DNA of the CDR3 is TGTGCCACCAGCAAGTCCAGGAACACCGGGGAGCTGTTTTTT. This sequence encodes CATSKSRNTGELFF.